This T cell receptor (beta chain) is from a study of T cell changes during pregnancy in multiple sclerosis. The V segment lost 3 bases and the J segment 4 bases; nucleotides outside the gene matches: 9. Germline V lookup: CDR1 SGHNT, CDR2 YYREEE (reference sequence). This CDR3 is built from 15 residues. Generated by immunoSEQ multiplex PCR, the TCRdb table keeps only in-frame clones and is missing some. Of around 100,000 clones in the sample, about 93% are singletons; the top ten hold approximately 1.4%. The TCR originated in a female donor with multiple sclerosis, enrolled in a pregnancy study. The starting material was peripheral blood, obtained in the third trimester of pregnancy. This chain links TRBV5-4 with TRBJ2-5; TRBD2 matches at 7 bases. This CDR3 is CASSSRLAPRETQYF. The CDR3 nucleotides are TGTGCCAGCAGCTCTCGACTAGCTCCCAGAGAGACCCAGTACTTC. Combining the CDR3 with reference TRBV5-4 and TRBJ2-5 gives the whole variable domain ETGVTQSPTHLIKTRGQQVTLRCSSQSGHNTVSWYQQALGQGPQFIFQYYREEENGRGNFPPRFSGLQFPNYSSELNVNALELDDSALYLCASSSRLAPRETQYFGPGTRLLVL.